The 18 T cell receptor beta chains reported below all come from one sample, sequenced in a study of T cell responses to AZD1222 COVID-19 vaccine (dated by TCRdb to the early 2020s). Sample time point, as interpreted from the label and publication: baseline before first vaccination. Library preparation was by the immunoSEQ multiplex PCR assay. TCRdb limited this immuneACCESS table to in-frame rearrangements with V and J called. A share of clones is missing; checked studies link under half to unresolved V genes, and the rest is unexplained. The sample has more than 95,000 clones on record, 93% of them singletons. Roughly 5% of the sample is taken by the ten largest. The sample here was peripheral blood, taken on day 0 of AZD1222 vaccination. Source of these receptors: an adult in good health.

The chain joins TRBV6-6 to TRBJ1-4, with 8 bases that match TRBD1. Germline V lookup: CDR1 MNHNY, CDR2 SVGAGI (reference sequence). The CDR3 runs to 14 residues. The V and J ends lost 5 bases and 3 bases, in that order; junction bases with no gene match: 2. This CDR3 reads CASSQGASNEKLFF. In DNA, the CDR3 is TGTGCCAGCAGTCAGGGGGCCTCTAATGAAAAACTGTTTTTT.

The CDR3 is CASSSAWGRVGADQETQYF. The CDR3 DNA sequence: TGTGCCAGCAGCTCGGCCTGGGGGAGAGTTGGAGCGGACCAAGAGACCCAGTACTTC. The rearrangement links TRBV7-9 to TRBJ2-5, with D perhaps TRBD1 or TRBD2 (5 bases each). The CDR3 has 19 residues. V lost 4 bases and J lost 0, with 24 bases in between. Per the germline V gene, CDR1 is SEHNR and CDR2 is FQNEAQ (reference sequence).

This clone occurred once. V gene TRBV18 combines with J gene TRBJ1-3; a weak D match, TRBD1 (6 bases). CDR3 length: 17 residues. Trimming took 6 bases from V and 0 from J, leaving 18 bases between them. Germline lookup yields CDR1 KGHSH and CDR2 LQKENI. DNA of the CDR3: TGTGCCAGCTCCCAAGACTGGGGGGGCGTCTCTGGAAACACCATATATTTT. Protein sequence: CASSQDWGGVSGNTIYF.

The chain recombines TRBV30 with TRBJ1-1; D may be TRBD1 (5 bases). Germline CDR1 GTSNPN, CDR2 SVGIG (reference sequence). There are 15 residues in the CDR3. Deletions cut 4 bases from V and 1 base from J, with 16 bases between. In DNA form, the CDR3 reads TGTGCCTGGAATCGTGGTGGGGGTAGGAACACTGAAGCTTTCTTT. Its protein product is CAWNRGGGRNTEAFF.

The chain employs TRBV6-5 and TRBJ2-3, with TRBD1 as a possible D gene (5 bases). Germline V gene data show CDR1 as MNHEY and CDR2 as SVGAGI. The CDR3 spans 12 residues. The V gene lost 7 bases and the J gene lost 1 base, with 6 bases spanning the gap. CDR3 loop: CASKGGTDTQYF. The CDR3 bases are TGTGCCAGCAAAGGGGGCACAGATACGCAGTATTTT.

The chain recombines TRBV6-5 with TRBJ1-3; a weak D match, TRBD1 (5 bases). V was shortened by 5 bases and J by 0 bases, with 11 bases between the two germline ends. Germline V lookup: CDR1 MNHEY, CDR2 SVGAGI. The CDR3 has 15 residues. CDR3 loop: CASSRQLYSGNTIYF. The DNA of the CDR3 is TGTGCCAGCAGTCGACAGCTCTACTCTGGAAACACCATATATTTT.

The chain recombines TRBV18 with TRBJ2-7, with TRBD2 matching over 10 bases. This CDR3 comprises 16 residues. Germline CDR1 is KGHSH and CDR2 is LQKENI. V shed 3 bases, J shed 0 bases, and the junction held 5 bases outside the gene matches. CDR3 loop: CASSPLAGASSYEQYF. The CDR3 nucleotides read TGTGCCAGCTCACCCCTAGCGGGGGCGAGCTCCTACGAGCAGTACTTC.

The chain couples TRBV6-5 to TRBJ1-5; perhaps TRBD1 as D (6 bases). The CDR3 runs to 14 residues. Germline V CDR1 and CDR2: MNHEY, SVGAGI. Trimming removed 5 bases from V and 11 bases from J, with 19 bases in between. The CDR3 nucleotides are TGTGCCAGCAGTCACCGGGACACCTTCGGGACCCAGCATTTT. This sequence encodes CASSHRDTFGTQHF.

The rearrangement links TRBV14 to TRBJ2-7, with D unresolved. CDR1 and CDR2 from the germline V gene are SGHDN and FVKESK. The CDR3 runs to 13 residues. Trimming left V 0 bases short and J 4 bases short, with 7 bases between. In DNA form, the CDR3 reads TGTGCCAGCAGCCAAGATACGGCATACGAGCAGTACTTC. Amino acids: CASSQDTAYEQYF.

This clone has a single count. CDR3 amino acids: CASSRTASGEQFF. Here the CDR3 DNA reads TGTGCCAGCAGCCGCACCGCTAGCGGTGAGCAGTTCTTC. The chain combines TRBV6-5 with TRBJ2-1, with 7 bases that match TRBD2. The CDR3 covers 13 residues. The V segment lost 6 bases and the J segment 9 bases; nucleotides outside the gene matches: 8. The germline V gene has CDR1 MNHEY and CDR2 SVGAGI.

The chain recombines TRBV28 with TRBJ2-5; possible D gene TRBD1, 6 bases. The germline V gene has CDR1 MDHEN and CDR2 SYDVKM. V was cut by 4 bases and J by 2 bases, with 17 bases left in between. The CDR3 is made up of 16 amino acids. DNA for the CDR3: TGTGCCAGCAGTTCGAGACGTGGGACATTACAAGAGACCCAGTACTTC. Translated, it gives CASSSRRGTLQETQYF.

The J gene is TRBJ1-1, the V gene TRBV10-2; possible D gene TRBD1, 5 bases. The CDR3 extends over 13 amino acids. Trimming took 4 bases from V and 2 from J, leaving 8 bases between them. Germline V gene lookup returns CDR1 WSHSY and CDR2 SAAADI. Here the CDR3 reads CASSVQGNTEAFF. In DNA form, the CDR3 reads TGCGCCAGCAGTGTTCAGGGAAACACTGAAGCTTTCTTT.

The table lists this clone with a count of one. The chain couples TRBV6-6 to TRBJ2-7; 10 bases match TRBD1. The germline V gene has CDR1 MNHNY and CDR2 SVGAGI (reference sequence). The CDR3 runs to 14 residues. The trim removed 5 bases at V and 6 bases at J, leaving 7 bases unmatched. The CDR3 coding sequence is TGTGCCAGCAGTGATGGGACAGGGGACCGCGAGCAGTACTTC. Translated: CASSDGTGDREQYF.

J is TRBJ1-3 and V is TRBV9; possibly TRBD1 for D (6 bases). The CDR3 runs to 15 residues. Between the trimmed V and J ends, which lost 4 bases and 0 bases, there was a span of 11 bases. The V gene's germline CDR1 is SGDLS and CDR2 YYNGEE. The CDR3 loop is CASSPGDYSGNTIYF. CDR3 sequence (DNA): TGTGCCAGCAGCCCAGGGGACTACTCTGGAAACACCATATATTTT.

J is TRBJ1-2 and V is TRBV5-6; 7 positions agree with TRBD1. The CDR3 is 14 amino acids. The germline CDR1 and CDR2 sequences are SGHDT and YYEEEE. The junction had 11 bases not matched to a gene; V was cut back by 4 bases and J by 8 bases. The CDR3 sequence: CASSLPRQGMGYTF. The CDR3, as DNA: TGTGCCAGCAGCCTCCCCCGACAGGGAATGGGCTACACCTTC.

V usage is TRBV25-1 and J usage is TRBJ2-1; D is perhaps TRBD2 (6 bases). Germline lookup yields CDR1 MGHDK and CDR2 SYGVNS. The CDR3 has 15 amino acids. V lost 5 bases to trimming and J lost 5 bases, with 16 bases between them. The CDR3 reads CASSPYGGLDNEQFF. The CDR3 DNA is TGTGCCAGCAGTCCATACGGGGGTCTTGACAATGAGCAGTTCTTC.

This clone has only a few counts. The chain is built from TRBV19 and TRBJ1-1; a possible D gene is TRBD1 (5 bases). This CDR3 has 12 residues. Per germline, CDR1 LNHDA and CDR2 SQIVND (reference sequence). V was pared by 10 bases and J by 6 bases, with 15 bases between. This CDR3 reads CAISSGAAEAFF. In nucleotides, the CDR3 is TGTGCCATCAGTAGTGGGGCTGCTGAAGCTTTCTTT.

Worth noting for this clone: One end of the junction is discordant with germline, which a read error may explain. The chain uses TRBV28 and TRBJ2-3; the D gene is possibly TRBD1 (8 bases). This CDR3 is 14 amino acids long. CDR1 and CDR2 from the germline V gene are MDHEN and SYDVKM. The CDR3: CASSPGTGGDTQYF. CDR3 DNA sequence: TGTGCCAGCAGTCCCGGAACAGGGGGGGATACACAGTATTTT.